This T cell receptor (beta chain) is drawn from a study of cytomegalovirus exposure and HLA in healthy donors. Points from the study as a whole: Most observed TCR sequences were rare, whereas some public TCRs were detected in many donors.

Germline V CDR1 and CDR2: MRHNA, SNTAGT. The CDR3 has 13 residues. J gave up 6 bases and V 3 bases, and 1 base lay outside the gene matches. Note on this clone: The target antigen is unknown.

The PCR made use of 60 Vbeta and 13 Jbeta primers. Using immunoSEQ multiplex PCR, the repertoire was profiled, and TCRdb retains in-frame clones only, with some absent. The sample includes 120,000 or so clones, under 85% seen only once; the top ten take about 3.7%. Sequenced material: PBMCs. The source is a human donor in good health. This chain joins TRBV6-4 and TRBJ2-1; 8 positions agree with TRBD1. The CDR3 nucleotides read TGTGCCAGCAGTGAACAGGGGGGCAATGAGCAGTTCTTC. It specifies CASSEQGGNEQFF.